Listed here are 11 T cell receptor beta chains from one sample, sequenced in a study of glioma-infiltrating T cells (TCRdb year 2016). Sequencing was performed on an Illumina MiSeq. The iRepertoire nested amplicon-rescue multiplex PCR (arm-PCR) platform was used to amplify TCR alpha and beta CDR3 regions from RNA. The public reads were reprocessed in TCRdb via fastp at Q25 and MiXCR, keeping in-frame beta chains. Rows with one shared CDR3 protein collapse into an entry with the most common genes and DNA. The sample table records under 150,000 distinct CDR3 sequences; roughly two fifths of these occur just once. About a fifth of the sample lies in the top ten. The sequencing input was glioma tissue, nonneoplastic brain tissue, or PBMCs (not recorded which). These receptor sequences come from a human donor with low-grade glioma or glioblastoma, undergoing nonglioma brain surgery, or in good health (not recorded which).

The chain has TRBV7-9 and TRBJ1-1; D ambiguous. The CDR3 spans 14 residues. Germline V gives CDR1 SEHNR, CDR2 FQNEAQ (reference sequence). V was shortened by 5 bases and J by 0 bases, with 10 bases between the two germline ends. This chain's CDR3 is CASSPTGMNTEAFF. CDR3 sequence (DNA): TGTGCCAGCAGCCCGACGGGAATGAACACTGAAGCTTTCTTT. The full variable domain, rest sourced from reference TRBV7-9 and TRBJ1-1, is DTGVSQNPRHKITKRGQNVTFRCDPISEHNRLYWYRQTLGQGPEFLTYFQNEAQLEKSRLLSDRFSAERPKGSFSTLEIQRTEQGDSAMYLCASSPTGMNTEAFFGQGTRLTVV.

The chain combines TRBV28 with TRBJ1-1; D gene uncertain. This CDR3 contains 12 residues. The V end lost 4 bases, the J end lost 6 bases, and 9 bases lay between the germline ends. Germline values: CDR1 MDHEN, CDR2 SYDVKM. Here the CDR3 reads CASSSLLAEAFF. For the CDR3, the DNA is TGTGCCAGCAGTTCCCTACTCGCTGAAGCTTTCTTT.

The chain couples TRBV4-2 to TRBJ2-1; the match to TRBD1 covers 8 bases. Germline CDR1 is LGHNA and CDR2 is YNFKEQ. After removal of 5 bases from V and 4 bases from J, the junction contained 10 bases not matched to a gene. The CDR3 extends over 16 amino acids. CDR3 in DNA: TGTGCCAGCAGCATATACGGACAGGGAGGTTACAATGAGCAGTTCTTC. Amino acids: CASSIYGQGGYNEQFF.

The chain joins TRBV20-1 to TRBJ2-7; perhaps D is TRBD1 or TRBD2 (5 bases each). V dropped 1 base and J dropped 1 base, with 14 bases sitting between them. Germline values: CDR1 DFQATT, CDR2 SNEGSKA (reference sequence). This CDR3 contains 15 residues. The CDR3 DNA follows: TGCAGTGCTAGAGGGGCCGGGACGCCATCCTACGAGCAGTACTTC. Protein product: CSARGAGTPSYEQYF.

This clonotype was seen a few times. The chain uses TRBV20-1 and TRBJ2-7; D gene uncertain. Per germline, CDR1 DFQATT and CDR2 SNEGSKA (reference sequence). V was trimmed by 3 bases and J by 3 bases, leaving 6 bases between them. This CDR3 comprises 11 residues. The CDR3 DNA is TGCAGTGCTAGGTCGCACTACGAGCAGTACTTC. As protein: CSARSHYEQYF.

The chain couples TRBV7-2 to TRBJ2-2, with 7 nucleotides matching TRBD1. The CDR3 extends over 14 amino acids. CDR1 is SGHTA, CDR2 FQGNSA, per germline. The trim removed 3 bases at V and 3 bases at J, leaving 1 base unmatched. The CDR3 reads CASSLGQHTGELFF. Written as DNA, the CDR3 is TGTGCCAGCAGCTTGGGACAGCACACCGGGGAGCTGTTTTTT. Based on the CDR3 plus reference TRBV7-2 and TRBJ2-2, the full variable domain is GAGVSQSPSNKVTEKGKDVELRCDPISGHTALYWYRQSLGQGLEFLIYFQGNSAPDKSGLPSDRFSAERTGGSVSTLTIQRTQQEDSAVYLCASSLGQHTGELFFGEGSRLTVL.

The chain has TRBV7-2 and TRBJ2-1, with D perhaps being TRBD1 or TRBD2 (7 bases each). Germline CDR1 reads SGHTA; CDR2 reads FQGNSA. There are 22 residues in the CDR3. V lost 3 bases to trimming and J lost 0 bases, with 30 bases between them. CDR3 nucleotide sequence: TGTGCCAGCAGCTTCCCAGGGGGGAGGGAGGGCAATCCTTTGAGCTCCTACAATGAGCAGTTCTTC. This sequence encodes CASSFPGGREGNPLSSYNEQFF.

The V gene is TRBV6-5, the J gene TRBJ2-7; 10 positions match TRBD1. CDR1 and CDR2 from the germline V gene are MNHEY and SVGAGI. The V gene end was trimmed by 4 bases and the J gene end by 4 bases; junction bases not matched to a gene: 10. The CDR3 covers 16 residues. This CDR3 is CASSSTGTGVVYEQYF. Written as DNA, the CDR3 is TGTGCCAGCAGTTCCACCGGGACAGGGGTTGTGTACGAGCAGTACTTC.

Comment on this clonotype: This clone may be a read error of a much larger clone one base away. As DNA, the CDR3 is TGTGCCAGCGGCTTAGTAGGCGGGAAGACCTACAATGAGCAGTTCTTC. Its translation: CASGLVGGKTYNEQFF. V is TRBV7-8 and J is TRBJ2-1; the D gene is possibly TRBD2 (6 bases). This CDR3 spans 16 amino acids. The germline V gene has CDR1 SGHVS and CDR2 FQNEAQ.

J is TRBJ1-5 and V is TRBV20-1; D is ambiguous. Per germline, CDR1 DFQATT and CDR2 SNEGSKA (reference sequence). The CDR3 covers 18 residues. Trimming cost V 0 bases and J 0 bases, with 18 bases left between them. The CDR3 bases are TGCAGTGCTAGAGATGGCATGGGTGGCAGCATTAGCAATCAGCCCCAGCATTTT. Translation: CSARDGMGGSISNQPQHF.

This clonotype was detected only a few times. This rearrangement joins TRBV7-2 to TRBJ2-1; a weak D match, TRBD2 (5 bases). The CDR3 totals 15 residues. Between the trimmed V and J ends, which lost 3 bases and 1 base, there was a span of 10 bases. The germline gives CDR1 SGHTA, CDR2 FQGNSA. CDR3 DNA sequence: TGTGCCAGCAGCTTCGGAAGACTATCCTACAATGAGCAGTTCTTC. This encodes CASSFGRLSYNEQFF.